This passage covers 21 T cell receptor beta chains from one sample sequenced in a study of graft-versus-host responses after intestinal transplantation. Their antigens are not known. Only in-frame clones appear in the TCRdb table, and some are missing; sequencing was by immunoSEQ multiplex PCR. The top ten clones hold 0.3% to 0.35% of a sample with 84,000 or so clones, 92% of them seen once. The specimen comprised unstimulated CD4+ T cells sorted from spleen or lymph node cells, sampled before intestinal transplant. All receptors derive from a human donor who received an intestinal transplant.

The CDR3 spells CASSLGHRADTQYF. The CDR3 DNA is TGTGCCAGCAGTTTAGGCCACAGGGCAGATACGCAGTATTTT. The genes are TRBV27 and TRBJ2-3; possibly TRBD1 for D (6 bases). The CDR3 extends over 14 amino acids. The V gene lost 2 bases and the J gene lost 4 bases, with 10 bases spanning the gap. Per the germline V gene, CDR1 is MNHEY and CDR2 is SMNVEV (reference sequence).

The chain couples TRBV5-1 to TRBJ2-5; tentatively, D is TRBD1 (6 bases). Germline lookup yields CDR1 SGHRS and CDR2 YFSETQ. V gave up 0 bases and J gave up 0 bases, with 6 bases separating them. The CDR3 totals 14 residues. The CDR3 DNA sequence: TGCGCCAGCAGCTTGGGGGACAACCAAGAGACCCAGTACTTC. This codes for CASSLGDNQETQYF.

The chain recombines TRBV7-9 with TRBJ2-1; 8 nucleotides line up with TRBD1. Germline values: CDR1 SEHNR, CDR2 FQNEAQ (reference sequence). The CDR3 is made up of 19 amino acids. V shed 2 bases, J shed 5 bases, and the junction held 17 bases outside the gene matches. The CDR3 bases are TGTGCCAGCAGCTTACCTAAGAGCTACACAGGGGGTTCGCACAATGAGCAGTTCTTC. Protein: CASSLPKSYTGGSHNEQFF.

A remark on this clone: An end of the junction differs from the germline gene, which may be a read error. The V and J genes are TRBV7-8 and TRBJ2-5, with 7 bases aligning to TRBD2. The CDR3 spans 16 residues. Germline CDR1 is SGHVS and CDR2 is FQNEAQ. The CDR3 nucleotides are TGTGCCAGCAGCCTAGCGGCGGGAGTGTACCAAGAGACCCAGTACTTC. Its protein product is CASSLAAGVYQETQYF.

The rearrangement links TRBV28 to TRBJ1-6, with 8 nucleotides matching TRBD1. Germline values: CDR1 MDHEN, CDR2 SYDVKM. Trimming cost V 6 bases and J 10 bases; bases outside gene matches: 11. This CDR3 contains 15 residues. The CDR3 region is CASRLPPGGRSPLHF. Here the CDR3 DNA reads TGTGCCAGCAGGCTACCTCCAGGGGGCAGATCACCCCTCCACTTT.

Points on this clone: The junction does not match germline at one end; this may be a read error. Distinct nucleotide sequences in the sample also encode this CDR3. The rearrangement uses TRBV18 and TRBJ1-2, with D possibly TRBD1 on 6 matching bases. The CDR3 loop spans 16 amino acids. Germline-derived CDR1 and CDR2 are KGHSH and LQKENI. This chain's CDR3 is CASSPQSGEFGYGYTF. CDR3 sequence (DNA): TGTGCCAGCTCACCACAATCAGGGGAGTTCGGCTATGGCTATACCTTC.

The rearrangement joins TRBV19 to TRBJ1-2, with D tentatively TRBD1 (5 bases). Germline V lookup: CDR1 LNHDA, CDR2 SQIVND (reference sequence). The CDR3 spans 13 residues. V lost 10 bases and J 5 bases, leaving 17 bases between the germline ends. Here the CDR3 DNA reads TGTGCCATTTCACCGGGACCGAAGTATGGCTACACCTTC. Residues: CAISPGPKYGYTF.

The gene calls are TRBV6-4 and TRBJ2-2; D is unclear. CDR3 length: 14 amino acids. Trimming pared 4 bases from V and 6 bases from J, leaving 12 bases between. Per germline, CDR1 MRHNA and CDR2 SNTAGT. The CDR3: CASSVGSSAGELFF. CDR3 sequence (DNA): TGTGCCAGCAGTGTTGGTAGCTCGGCCGGGGAGCTGTTTTTT.

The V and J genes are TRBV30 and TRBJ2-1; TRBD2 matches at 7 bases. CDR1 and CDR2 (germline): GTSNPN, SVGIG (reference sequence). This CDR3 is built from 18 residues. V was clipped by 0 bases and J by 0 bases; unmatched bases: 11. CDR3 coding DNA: TGTGCCTGGAGTGTCTCCGGGAGGCCTCCGAGCTCCTACAATGAGCAGTTCTTC. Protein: CAWSVSGRPPSSYNEQFF.

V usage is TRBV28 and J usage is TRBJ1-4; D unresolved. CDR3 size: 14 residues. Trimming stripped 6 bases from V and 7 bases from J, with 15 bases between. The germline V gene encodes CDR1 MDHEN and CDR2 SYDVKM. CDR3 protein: CASSPYPVREKLFF. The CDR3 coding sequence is TGTGCCAGCAGCCCTTACCCGGTACGTGAAAAACTGTTTTTT.

The DNA of the CDR3 is TGTGCCAGCGGCCCGACAGGGGGAAGCTACAATGAGCAGTTCTTC. It is translated as CASGPTGGSYNEQFF. The chain employs TRBV7-7 and TRBJ2-1; 9 positions match TRBD1. The ends lost 8 bases at V and 3 bases at J; junction bases unmatched: 8. Looked up from germline, CDR1 is SSHAT and CDR2 is FNYEAQ (reference sequence). CDR3 length: 15 amino acids. The entire variable domain, with the rest obtained from reference TRBV7-7 and TRBJ2-1, is as follows: GAGVSQSPRYKVTKRGQDVTLRCDPISSHATLYWYQQALGQGPEFLTYFNYEAQPDKSGLPSDRFSAERPEGSISTLTIQRTEQRDSAMYRCASGPTGGSYNEQFFGPGTRLTVL.

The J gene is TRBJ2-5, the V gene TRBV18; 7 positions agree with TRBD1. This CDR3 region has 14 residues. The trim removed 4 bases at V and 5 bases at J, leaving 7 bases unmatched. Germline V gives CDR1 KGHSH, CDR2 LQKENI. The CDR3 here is CASSLGGRGETQYF. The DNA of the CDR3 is TGTGCCAGCTCACTAGGGGGCCGGGGTGAGACCCAGTACTTC. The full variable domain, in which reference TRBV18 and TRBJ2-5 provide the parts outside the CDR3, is NAGVMQNPRHLVRRRGQEARLRCSPMKGHSHVYWYRQLPEEGLKFMVYLQKENIIDESGMPKERFSAEFPKEGPSILRIQQVVRGDSAAYFCASSLGGRGETQYFGPGTRLLVL.

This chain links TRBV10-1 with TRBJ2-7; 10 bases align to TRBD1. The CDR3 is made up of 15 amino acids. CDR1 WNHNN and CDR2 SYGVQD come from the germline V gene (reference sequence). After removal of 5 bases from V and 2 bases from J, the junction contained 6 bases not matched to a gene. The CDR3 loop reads CASSKGGTGAYEQYF. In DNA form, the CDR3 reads TGCGCCAGCAGTAAGGGGGGGACAGGGGCCTACGAGCAGTACTTC.

CDR3 DNA: TGTGCCAGCAGCCAAGGGGGAGCAGGATTTGACAACACCGGGGAGCTGTTTTTT. Protein product: CASSQGGAGFDNTGELFF. The chain recombines TRBV14 with TRBJ2-2, with a tentative D call TRBD2 (5 bases). V lost 1 base to trimming and J lost 2 bases, with 17 bases between them. CDR1 and CDR2 (germline): SGHDN, FVKESK. The CDR3 has 18 residues. The whole variable domain, filled in from reference TRBV14 and TRBJ2-2, reads EAGVTQFPSHSVIEKGQTVTLRCDPISGHDNLYWYRRVMGKEIKFLLHFVKESKQDESGMPNNRFLAERTGGTYSTLKVQPAELEDSGVYFCASSQGGAGFDNTGELFFGEGSRLTVL.

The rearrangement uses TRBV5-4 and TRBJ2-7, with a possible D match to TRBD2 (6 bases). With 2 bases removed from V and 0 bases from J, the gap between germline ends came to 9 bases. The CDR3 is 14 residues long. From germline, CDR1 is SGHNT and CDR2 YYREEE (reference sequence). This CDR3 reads CASSFMGGSYEQYF. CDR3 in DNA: TGTGCCAGCAGCTTTATGGGGGGCTCCTACGAGCAGTACTTC.

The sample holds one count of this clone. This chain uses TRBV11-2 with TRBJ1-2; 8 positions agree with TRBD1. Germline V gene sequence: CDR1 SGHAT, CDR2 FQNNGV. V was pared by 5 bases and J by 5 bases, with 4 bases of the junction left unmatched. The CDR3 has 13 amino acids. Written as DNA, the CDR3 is TGTGCCAGCAGCCGGGACAGGTTTTATGGCTACACCTTC. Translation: CASSRDRFYGYTF.

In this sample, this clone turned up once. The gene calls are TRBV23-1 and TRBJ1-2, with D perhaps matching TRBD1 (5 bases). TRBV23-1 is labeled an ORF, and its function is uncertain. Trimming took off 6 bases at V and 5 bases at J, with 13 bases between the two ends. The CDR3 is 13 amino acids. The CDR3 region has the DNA TGCGCCAGCAGGGGACCGGGTGGGTATGGCTACACCTTC. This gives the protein CASRGPGGYGYTF.

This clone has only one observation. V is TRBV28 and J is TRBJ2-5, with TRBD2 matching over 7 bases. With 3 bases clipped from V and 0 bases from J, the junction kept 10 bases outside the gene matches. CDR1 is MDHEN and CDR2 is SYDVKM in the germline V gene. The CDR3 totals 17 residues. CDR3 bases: TGTGCCAGCAGTTTTTTCTCGCTAGCGGTCTACCAAGAGACCCAGTACTTC. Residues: CASSFFSLAVYQETQYF. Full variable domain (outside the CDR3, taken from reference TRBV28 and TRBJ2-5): DVKVTQSSRYLVKRTGEKVFLECVQDMDHENMFWYRQDPGLGLRLIYFSYDVKMKEKGDIPEGYSVSREKKERFSLILESASTNQTSMYLCASSFFSLAVYQETQYFGPGTRLLVL.

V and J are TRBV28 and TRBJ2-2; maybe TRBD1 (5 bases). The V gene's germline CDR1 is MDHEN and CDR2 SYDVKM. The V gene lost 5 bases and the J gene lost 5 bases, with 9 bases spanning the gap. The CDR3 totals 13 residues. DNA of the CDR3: TGTGCCAGCAGTCCTCCAGGGACCGGGGAGCTGTTTTTT. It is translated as CASSPPGTGELFF.

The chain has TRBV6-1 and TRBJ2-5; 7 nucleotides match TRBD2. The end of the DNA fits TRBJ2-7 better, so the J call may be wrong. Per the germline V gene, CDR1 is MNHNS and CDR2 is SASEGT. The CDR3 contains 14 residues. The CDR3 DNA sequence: TGTGCCAGCAGTAAACCGGGACTAAACTACGAGCAGTACTTC. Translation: CASSKPGLNYEQYF.

As DNA, the CDR3 is TGTGCCAGCAGTTTATTTACAGGGGTGAACACTGAAGCTTTCTTT. It is translated as CASSLFTGVNTEAFF. The V call is TRBV27, the J call TRBJ1-1, with 7 bases that match TRBD1. The CDR3 is made up of 15 amino acids. V lost 1 base to trimming and J lost 0 bases; unmatched junction nucleotides: 2. Germline V gives CDR1 MNHEY, CDR2 SMNVEV (reference sequence).